These T cell receptor beta chains were read from a single sample in a study of blood T cell repertoires in COVID-19. Profiled with immunoSEQ multiplex PCR; TCRdb holds only in-frame clones, not every one. The sample holds over 200,000 clones, 90% to 95% seen once. Material for sequencing was PBMCs or T cells enriched from blood (not recorded which). These receptors all stem from a human donor in a cohort exposed to, infected with or recovered from COVID-19 (not recorded which). The donor label of this sample is uncertain. CDR3s include the opening cysteine and the closing phenylalanine or tryptophan. The D gene is left open where the match is weak. A row's size may be missing; if present it is once, few, many or a size class.

j_call v_call clone_size d_call cdr3_length cdr3_nt cdr3_aa
TRBJ2-2 TRBV29-1 . . 14 TGCAGCGTCAATGTCCGGGGAGGCACCGGGGAGCTGTTTTTT CSVNVRGGTGELFF
TRBJ1-3 TRBV3-1/TRBV3-2 . TRBD1 18 TGTGCCAGCAGCCAAGATCTAGGACAGGGATTATCCGGAAACACCATATATTTT CASSQDLGQGLSGNTIYF
TRBJ1-3 TRBV4-1 . . 16 TGCGCCAGCAGCCCAGAGATCAGGGGATCCGGAAACACCATATATTTT CASSPEIRGSGNTIYF
TRBJ1-2 TRBV7-9 . . 13 TGTGCCAGCATGCGGGGGCCTCTCTATGGCTACACCTTC CASMRGPLYGYTF
TRBJ1-3 TRBV10-2 . . 15 TGCGCCAGCAGTCTAGGGGTTTTCTCTGGAAACACCATATATTTT CASSLGVFSGNTIYF
TRBJ1-5 TRBV27 . . 13 TGTGCCAGCAGTTTATCCAGGGTCCAGCCCCAGCATTTT CASSLSRVQPQHF
TRBJ2-7 TRBV28 . . 13 TGTGCCAGCAGACCGGACACTCCCTACGAGCAGTACTTC CASRPDTPYEQYF
TRBJ1-2 TRBV9 . . 15 TGTGCCAGCAGCGTAGGGGCAGACCCTAACTATGGCTACACCTTC CASSVGADPNYGYTF
TRBJ1-4 TRBV3-1/TRBV3-2 . . 14 TGTGCCAGCAGCCATGATGGGGGGGTTGAAAAACTGTTTTTT CASSHDGGVEKLFF
TRBJ1-3 TRBV19 . TRBD1 17 TGTGCCAGTAGTATTCTAGGGACAGGGGGAAGAGGAAACACCATATATTTT CASSILGTGGRGNTIYF
TRBJ1-3 TRBV14 . TRBD1 14 TGTGCCAGCAGTCCGGGACAGGGGGCGAGCACCATATATTTT CASSPGQGASTIYF
TRBJ2-5 TRBV7-8 . TRBD1 18 TGTGCCAGCACCTTCCTCCCCGGTCGAGGGGGCCTCCAAGAGACCCAGTACTTC CASTFLPGRGGLQETQYF
TRBJ2-2 TRBV10-3 . . 14 TGTGCCATCAATCAGGGTACCTCTAGTGGGGAGCTGTTTTTT CAINQGTSSGELFF
TRBJ1-2 TRBV2 . . 13 TGTGCCAGCAGGAGGGGGGGTTCATCTGGCTACACCTTC CASRRGGSSGYTF
TRBJ2-3 TRBV6-4 . TRBD2 17 TGTGCCAGCAGTGACCCTGGGACTAGCGGGGACACAGATACGCAGTATTTT CASSDPGTSGDTDTQYF
TRBJ1-2 TRBV6-2/TRBV6-3 few . 13 TGTGCCAGCAGTTCCCGGGACACCTATGGCTACACCTTC CASSSRDTYGYTF
TRBJ2-7 TRBV12-3/TRBV12-4 . . 13 TGTGCCAGCAGTTTATTCTCGGGGGTCGAGCAGTACTTC CASSLFSGVEQYF
TRBJ1-4 TRBV7-2 . TRBD1 14 TGTGCCAGCAGCTTAAGCGCAGGGGGTGAAAAACTGTTTTTT CASSLSAGGEKLFF
TRBJ1-1 TRBV7-8 . TRBD1 17 TGTGCCAGCAGCCCGAGGACAGGGGGCCTGTTGAACACTGAAGCTTTCTTT CASSPRTGGLLNTEAFF
TRBJ2-2 TRBV11-3 . TRBD2 15 TGTGCCAGCAGCTCCCGGGGGGGCAACACCGGGGAGCTGTTTTTT CASSSRGGNTGELFF